This TCR beta chain was documented in a study of PD-1 blockade in mismatch repair-deficient tumors. Study details: Patients had roughly twelve mismatch repair-deficient cancer types, all previously treated and progressing.

Details on this clone: Its antigen remains unknown.

CDR1 is MNHEY and CDR2 is SMNVEV in the germline V gene (reference sequence). CDR3 length: 18 residues. V was pared by 3 bases and J by 5 bases, with 18 bases of the junction left unmatched. Study-level points and caveats: Tumor-resident clones, often undetectable pretreatment in blood, expanded then contracted after pembrolizumab.

Profiling relied on immunoSEQ multiplex PCR, and the TCRdb table lists in-frame clones only, not all of them. The repertoire holds around 130,000 clones, 88% seen once, with approximately 12% in the top ten. Mismatch repair deficiency was confirmed in all patients, by PCR or immunohistochemistry. The TCR-sequenced patients were a few responders to pembrolizumab. The source is an adult with mismatch repair-deficient cancer. The sequenced sample was peripheral blood, obtained just under 74 weeks after starting pembrolizumab. The chain carries TRBV27 and TRBJ2-5; TRBD2 matches 7 bases. CDR3: CASSFYLREDYLWETQYF. The CDR3 nucleotides are TGTGCCAGCAGTTTTTACCTCCGGGAGGACTACCTCTGGGAGACCCAGTACTTC.